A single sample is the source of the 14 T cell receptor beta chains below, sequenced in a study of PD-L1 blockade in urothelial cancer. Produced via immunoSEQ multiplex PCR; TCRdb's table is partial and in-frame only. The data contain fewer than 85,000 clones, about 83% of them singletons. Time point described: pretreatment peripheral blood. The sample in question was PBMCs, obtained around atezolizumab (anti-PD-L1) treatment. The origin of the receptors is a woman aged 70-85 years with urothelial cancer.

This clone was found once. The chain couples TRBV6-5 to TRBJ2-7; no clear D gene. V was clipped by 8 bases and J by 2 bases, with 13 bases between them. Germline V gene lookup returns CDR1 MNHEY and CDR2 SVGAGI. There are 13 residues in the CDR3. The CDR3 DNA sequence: TGTGCCAGCGCGCGCCATAAGACCTACGAGCAGTACTTC. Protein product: CASARHKTYEQYF.

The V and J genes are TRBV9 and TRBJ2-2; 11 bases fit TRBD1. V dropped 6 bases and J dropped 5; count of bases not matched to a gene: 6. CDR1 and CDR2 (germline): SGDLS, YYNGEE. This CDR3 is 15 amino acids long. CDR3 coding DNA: TGTGCCAGCACCGGGACAGGGGGGAGGACCGGGGAGCTGTTTTTT. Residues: CASTGTGGRTGELFF.

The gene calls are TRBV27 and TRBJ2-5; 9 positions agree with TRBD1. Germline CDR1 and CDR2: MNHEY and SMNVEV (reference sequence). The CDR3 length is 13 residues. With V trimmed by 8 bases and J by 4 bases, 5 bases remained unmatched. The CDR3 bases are TGTGCCAGCGCCGGACAGGGGACAGAGACCCAGTACTTC. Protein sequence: CASAGQGTETQYF.

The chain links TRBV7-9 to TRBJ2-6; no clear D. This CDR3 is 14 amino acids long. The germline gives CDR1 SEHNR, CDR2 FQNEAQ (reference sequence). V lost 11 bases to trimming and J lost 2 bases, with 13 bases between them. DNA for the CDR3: TGTGCCCAAACGCCGCAGGCTGGGGCCAACGTCCTGACTTTC. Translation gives CAQTPQAGANVLTF.

Written as DNA, the CDR3 is TGTGCCAGCAGCGTAGAACGGGCTAGCGGGAGGAGCAGCGAGCAGTTCTTC. Encoded protein: CASSVERASGRSSEQFF. This chain links TRBV9 with TRBJ2-1; 11 nucleotides line up with TRBD2. The CDR3 covers 17 residues. J was trimmed by 10 bases and V by 0 bases; bases with no gene match: 12. Germline CDR1 SGDLS, CDR2 YYNGEE.

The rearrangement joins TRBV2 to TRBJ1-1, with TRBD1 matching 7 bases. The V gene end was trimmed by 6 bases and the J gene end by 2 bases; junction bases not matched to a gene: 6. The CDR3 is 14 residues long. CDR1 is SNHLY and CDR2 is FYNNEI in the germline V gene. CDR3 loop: CASSMDRLNTEAFF. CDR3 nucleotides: TGTGCCAGCAGCATGGACAGGCTCAACACTGAAGCTTTCTTT.

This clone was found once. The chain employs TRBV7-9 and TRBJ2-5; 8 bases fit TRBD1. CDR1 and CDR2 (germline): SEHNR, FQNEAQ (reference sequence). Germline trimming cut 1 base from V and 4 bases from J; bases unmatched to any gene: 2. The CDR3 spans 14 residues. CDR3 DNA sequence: TGTGCCAGCAGCTTAGGACAGGGGATAGAGACCCAGTACTTC. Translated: CASSLGQGIETQYF.

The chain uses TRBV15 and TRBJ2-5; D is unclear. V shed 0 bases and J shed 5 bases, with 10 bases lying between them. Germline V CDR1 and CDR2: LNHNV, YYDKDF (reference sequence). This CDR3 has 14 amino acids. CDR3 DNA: TGTGCCACCAGCAGAGAGTCGGGTTGGGAGACCCAGTACTTC. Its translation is CATSRESGWETQYF.

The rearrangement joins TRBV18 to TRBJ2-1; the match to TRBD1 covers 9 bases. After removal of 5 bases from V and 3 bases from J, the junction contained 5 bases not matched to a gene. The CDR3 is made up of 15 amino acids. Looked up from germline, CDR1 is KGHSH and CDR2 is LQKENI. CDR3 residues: CASSSGQGVYNEQFF. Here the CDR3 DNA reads TGTGCCAGCTCATCGGGACAGGGTGTCTACAATGAGCAGTTCTTC.

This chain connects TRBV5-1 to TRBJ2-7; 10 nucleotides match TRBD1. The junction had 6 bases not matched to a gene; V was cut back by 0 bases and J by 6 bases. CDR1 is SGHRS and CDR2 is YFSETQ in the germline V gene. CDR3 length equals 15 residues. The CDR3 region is CASSLEGTGAREQYF. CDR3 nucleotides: TGCGCCAGCAGCTTGGAGGGGACAGGGGCTCGCGAGCAGTACTTC. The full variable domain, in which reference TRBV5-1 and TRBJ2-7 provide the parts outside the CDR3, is KAGVTQTPRYLIKTRGQQVTLSCSPISGHRSVSWYQQTPGQGLQFLFEYFSETQRNKGNFPGRFSGRQFSNSRSEMNVSTLELGDSALYLCASSLEGTGAREQYFGPGTRLTVT.

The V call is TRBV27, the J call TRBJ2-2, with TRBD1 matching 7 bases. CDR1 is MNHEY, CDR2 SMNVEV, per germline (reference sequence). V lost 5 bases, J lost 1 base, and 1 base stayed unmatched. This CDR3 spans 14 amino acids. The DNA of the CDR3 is TGTGCCAGCAGTCGACAGGGGAACACCGGGGAGCTGTTTTTT. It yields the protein CASSRQGNTGELFF.

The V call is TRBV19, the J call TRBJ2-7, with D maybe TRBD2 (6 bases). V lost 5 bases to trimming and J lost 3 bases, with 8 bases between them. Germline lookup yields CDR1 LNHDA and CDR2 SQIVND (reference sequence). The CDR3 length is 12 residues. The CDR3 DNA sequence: TGTGCCAGTAGTCCCGGGGGCTACGAGCAGTACTTC. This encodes CASSPGGYEQYF. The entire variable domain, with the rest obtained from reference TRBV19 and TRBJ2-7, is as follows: DGGITQSPKYLFRKEGQNVTLSCEQNLNHDAMYWYRQDPGQGLRLIYYSQIVNDFQKGDIAEGYSVSREKKESFPLTVTSAQKNPTAFYLCASSPGGYEQYFGPGTRLTVT.

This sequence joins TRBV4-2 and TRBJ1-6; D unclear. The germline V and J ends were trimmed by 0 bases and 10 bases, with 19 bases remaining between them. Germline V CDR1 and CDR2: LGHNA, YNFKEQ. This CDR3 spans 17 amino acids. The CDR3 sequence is CASSQDLWASEGSPLHF. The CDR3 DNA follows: TGTGCCAGCAGCCAAGATTTATGGGCATCGGAGGGCTCACCCCTCCACTTT.

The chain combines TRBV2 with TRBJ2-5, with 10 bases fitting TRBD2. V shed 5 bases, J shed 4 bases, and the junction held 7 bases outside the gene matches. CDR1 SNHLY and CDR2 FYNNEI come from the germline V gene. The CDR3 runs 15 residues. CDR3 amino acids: CASSSSSGSLETQYF. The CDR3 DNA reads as TGTGCCAGCAGTTCGTCTAGCGGGAGTTTAGAGACCCAGTACTTC.